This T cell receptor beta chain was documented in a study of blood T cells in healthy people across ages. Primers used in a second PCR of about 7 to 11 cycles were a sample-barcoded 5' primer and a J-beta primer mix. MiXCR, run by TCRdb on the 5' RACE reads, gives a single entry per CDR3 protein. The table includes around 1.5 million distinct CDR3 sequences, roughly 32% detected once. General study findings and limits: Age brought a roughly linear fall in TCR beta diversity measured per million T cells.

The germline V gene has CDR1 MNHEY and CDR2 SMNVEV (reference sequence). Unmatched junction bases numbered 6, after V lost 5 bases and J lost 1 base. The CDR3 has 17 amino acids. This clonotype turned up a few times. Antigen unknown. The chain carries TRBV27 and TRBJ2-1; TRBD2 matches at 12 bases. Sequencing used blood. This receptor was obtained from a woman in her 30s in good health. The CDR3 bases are TGTGCCAGCAGTGGAACGACTAGCGGGAGTTCCTACAATGAGCAGTTCTTC. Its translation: CASSGTTSGSSYNEQFF.